A single TCR beta chain is shown here with its context. This sample was taken from a study of shared clonotypes between healthy human individuals. It was at deep level that the assay was run. Assay used: immunoSEQ multiplex PCR; TCRdb lists only in-frame clones, some missing. The repertoire holds about 1 million clones, with around 74% as singletons. This CDR3 comprises 15 residues. The V gene's germline CDR1 is SGDLS and CDR2 YYNGEE. The V and J ends lost 0 bases and 3 bases respectively, with 12 bases between them. The TCR was taken from a man aged 18 to 29 in good health. The sample was memory CD4+ T cells sorted from blood. Stated subset: CD45RA-negative fraction. V and J are TRBV9 and TRBJ1-2; the D is unclear. The CDR3 DNA follows: TGTGCCAGCAGCGTAGGGCAGGAGCTAGACTATGGCTACACCTTC. This encodes CASSVGQELDYGYTF.